The 28 T cell receptor beta chains below come from one sample, sequenced in a study of blood T cell repertoires in COVID-19. The data were produced by immunoSEQ multiplex PCR, yet TCRdb's version contains in-frame clones alone and is incomplete. The repertoire has about 220,000 clones, roughly four fifths of them found once; the top ten carry about 3.7%. Sequenced material: PBMCs or T cells enriched from blood (not recorded which). These receptors all come from a woman aged 55 to 70 who had recovered from COVID-19.

V is TRBV12-5 and J is TRBJ1-1; 7 nucleotides agree with TRBD1. The V and J ends lost 3 bases and 5 bases, in that order; junction bases with no gene match: 9. The germline V gene encodes CDR1 LGHNT and CDR2 FRNRAP. This CDR3 comprises 15 residues. CDR3 bases: TGTGCTAGTGGTTTCCGACAGGGAACCCCAACTGAAGCTTTCTTT. This codes for CASGFRQGTPTEAFF. Looking up the rest from reference TRBV12-5 and TRBJ1-1 gives the full variable domain: DARVTQTPRHKVTEMGQEVTMRCQPILGHNTVFWYRQTMMQGLELLAYFRNRAPLDDSGMPKDRFSAEMPDATLATLKIQPSEPRDSAVYFCASGFRQGTPTEAFFGQGTRLTVV.

V and J are TRBV4-2 and TRBJ1-1; D uncertain. The V end was cut by 1 base, the J end by 4 bases, with 10 bases between. The germline gives CDR1 LGHNA, CDR2 YNFKEQ. CDR3 length equals 14 residues. In DNA form, the CDR3 reads TGTGCCAGCAGCCAAGCCCAGTCTAGCACTGAAGCTTTCTTT. Protein sequence: CASSQAQSSTEAFF.

The rearrangement links TRBV7-2 to TRBJ1-4; TRBD1 is a possible D gene (5 bases). The CDR3 covers 14 residues. V was clipped by 1 base and J by 4 bases, with 7 bases between them. Germline values: CDR1 SGHTA, CDR2 FQGNSA. The CDR3 region has the DNA TGTGCCAGCAGCTTAGGGGGCCTTAATGAAAAACTGTTTTTT. As protein: CASSLGGLNEKLFF. The full variable domain, completed using reference TRBV7-2 and TRBJ1-4, is GAGVSQSPSNKVTEKGKDVELRCDPISGHTALYWYRQSLGQGLEFLIYFQGNSAPDKSGLPSDRFSAERTGGSVSTLTIQRTQQEDSAVYLCASSLGGLNEKLFFGSGTQLSVL.

V and J are TRBV4-2 and TRBJ2-1; 7 positions agree with TRBD2. The germline CDR1 and CDR2 sequences are LGHNA and YNFKEQ. Losses at the gene ends were 0 bases for V and 6 bases for J; bases not matched to a gene: 2. CDR3 size: 14 residues. The CDR3 bases are TGTGCCAGCAGCCAAGAGGCTAGCGGCAATGAGCAGTTCTTC. Translated: CASSQEASGNEQFF.

V usage is TRBV6-5 and J usage is TRBJ1-4; 9 bases are shared with TRBD1. This CDR3 is 14 amino acids long. Germline CDR1 and CDR2: MNHEY and SVGAGI. The V segment lost 6 bases and the J segment 7 bases; nucleotides outside the gene matches: 6. The CDR3 protein is CASRDRDRVEKLFF. CDR3 sequence (DNA): TGTGCCAGCAGGGACCGGGACAGGGTTGAAAAACTGTTTTTT.

This chain connects TRBV19 to TRBJ1-2; D ambiguous. The ends were cut back, 5 bases at V and 7 bases at J, with 17 bases in the middle. The CDR3 is made up of 14 amino acids. Germline CDR1 reads LNHDA; CDR2 reads SQIVND (reference sequence). The CDR3 DNA reads TGTGCCAGTAGTCGCCACCTGACTACGGCTGGCTACACCTTC. Residues: CASSRHLTTAGYTF.

The rearrangement joins TRBV28 to TRBJ2-5; TRBD2 is a possible D gene (6 bases). V was trimmed by 3 bases and J by 5 bases, leaving 13 bases between them. This CDR3 has 14 residues. The germline CDR1 and CDR2 sequences are MDHEN and SYDVKM. Written as DNA, the CDR3 is TGTGCCAGCAGTTTGGCAGGGCGGGGTGAGACCCAGTACTTC. This translates into CASSLAGRGETQYF.

This rearrangement joins TRBV5-6 to TRBJ2-7; TRBD2 agrees at 12 bases. V lost 4 bases and J lost 0; bases outside the gene matches: 8. CDR1 and CDR2 from the germline V gene are SGHDT and YYEEEE. The CDR3 consists of 17 residues. This CDR3 reads CASSTGTSGPSSYEQYF. The CDR3 nucleotides are TGTGCCAGCAGCACCGGGACTAGCGGGCCCAGCTCCTACGAGCAGTACTTC.

The chain employs TRBV7-9 and TRBJ1-2; 9 bases line up with TRBD1. After removal of 10 bases from V and 8 bases from J, the junction contained 11 bases not matched to a gene. CDR1 and CDR2 (germline): SEHNR, FQNEAQ (reference sequence). The CDR3 is 13 residues long. The CDR3 nucleotides read TGTGCCACCACCTGGACAGGGGACGTCGGCTACACCTTC. This sequence encodes CATTWTGDVGYTF.

The chain employs TRBV11-2 and TRBJ1-4, with TRBD1 as a possible D gene (5 bases). The length of the CDR3 is 13 residues. Germline V CDR1 and CDR2: SGHAT, FQNNGV. Trimming left V 5 bases short and J 8 bases short, with 12 bases between. CDR3 sequence reads: CASSKGREEKLFF. The CDR3 DNA reads TGTGCCAGCAGCAAGGGGAGGGAGGAAAAACTGTTTTTT.

The chain is built from TRBV5-1 and TRBJ2-5, with 15 bases fitting TRBD2. The CDR3 totals 19 residues. With 4 bases clipped from V and 5 bases from J, the junction kept 15 bases outside the gene matches. The germline CDR1 and CDR2 sequences are SGHRS and YFSETQ. DNA for the CDR3: TGCGCCAGCAGCCCCACCCCTGTCGGACTAGCGGGGGGGCCGGAGACCCAGTACTTC. This codes for CASSPTPVGLAGGPETQYF.

This sequence joins TRBV7-2 and TRBJ1-2; perhaps TRBD1 as D (5 bases). The CDR3 has 15 residues. Germline loops: CDR1 SGHTA, CDR2 FQGNSA. Trimming removed 0 bases at V and 5 bases at J, with 13 bases between. As DNA, the CDR3 is TGTGCCAGCAGCTTAGCCCTGTCAGGGCGGTATGGCTACACCTTC. Protein: CASSLALSGRYGYTF.

The V gene is TRBV27, the J gene TRBJ2-3; TRBD1 is a possible D gene (6 bases). Deletions cut 4 bases from V and 1 base from J, with 12 bases between. This CDR3 comprises 15 residues. Germline loops: CDR1 MNHEY, CDR2 SMNVEV (reference sequence). Here the CDR3 reads CASSSTTGRTDTQYF. CDR3 DNA: TGTGCCAGCAGTTCCACCACAGGGCGCACAGATACGCAGTATTTT.

The CDR3 here is CASSYSSGMSSYEQYF. For the CDR3, the DNA is TGTGCCAGCAGTTACTCGTCCGGGATGAGCTCCTACGAGCAGTACTTC. The V gene is TRBV6-5, the J gene TRBJ2-7; D perhaps matches TRBD2 (5 bases). CDR1 and CDR2 (germline): MNHEY, SVGAGI. The CDR3 has 16 amino acids. V shed 0 bases and J shed 0 bases, with 12 bases lying between them.

V usage is TRBV6-4 and J usage is TRBJ2-1, with TRBD2 matching 8 bases. After removal of 2 bases from V and 4 bases from J, the junction contained 4 bases not matched to a gene. There are 15 residues in the CDR3. CDR1 and CDR2 (germline): MRHNA, SNTAGT. This CDR3 reads CASSDVGRDYNEQFF. The CDR3 bases are TGTGCCAGCAGTGACGTCGGGAGGGATTACAATGAGCAGTTCTTC.

This chain joins TRBV27 and TRBJ1-3; no firm D call. CDR1 is MNHEY, CDR2 SMNVEV, per germline (reference sequence). This CDR3 has 15 amino acids. V lost 3 bases and J lost 4, with 13 bases in between. CDR3 DNA sequence: TGTGCCAGCAGTTTCTCCTCGTCCCGGGGAAACACCATATATTTT. This sequence encodes CASSFSSSRGNTIYF.

This clone was observed once. V and J are TRBV19 and TRBJ2-5; a weak D match, TRBD1 (6 bases). The germline gives CDR1 LNHDA, CDR2 SQIVND (reference sequence). The V gene lost 4 bases and the J gene lost 5 bases, with 11 bases spanning the gap. The CDR3 is 13 residues long. CDR3 in amino acids: CASSTQGRETQYF. In DNA form, the CDR3 reads TGTGCCAGTAGTACACAGGGTAGGGAGACCCAGTACTTC.

The chain recombines TRBV19 with TRBJ1-5; 7 bases match TRBD1. Germline V gene data show CDR1 as LNHDA and CDR2 as SQIVND (reference sequence). V lost 8 bases and J lost 5; bases outside the gene matches: 6. The CDR3 has 13 residues. The CDR3 coding sequence is TGTGCCAGTCAACAGGGGTGGCATCAGCCCCAGCATTTT. It specifies CASQQGWHQPQHF. The variable domain in full, with the rest retrieved from reference TRBV19 and TRBJ1-5, is DGGITQSPKYLFRKEGQNVTLSCEQNLNHDAMYWYRQDPGQGLRLIYYSQIVNDFQKGDIAEGYSVSREKKESFPLTVTSAQKNPTAFYLCASQQGWHQPQHFGDGTRLSIL.

This chain connects TRBV5-1 to TRBJ2-7; TRBD1 aligns across 7 bases. Trimming at V came to 8 bases and at J to 2 bases, leaving 10 bases not matched to a gene. Germline V CDR1 and CDR2: SGHRS, YFSETQ. The CDR3 covers 14 residues. Written as DNA, the CDR3 is TGCGCCAGTAGTCCCAGGACAGGAGCCTACGAGCAGTACTTC. Residues: CASSPRTGAYEQYF.

The chain couples TRBV7-3 to TRBJ2-1; the match to TRBD1 covers 10 bases. CDR1 and CDR2 (germline): SGHTA, FQGTGA. The CDR3 has 16 residues. The V gene end was trimmed by 5 bases and the J gene end by 3 bases; junction bases not matched to a gene: 7. CDR3 sequence: CASSLAGTGVYNEQFF. CDR3 nucleotide sequence: TGTGCCAGCAGCCTAGCAGGGACAGGGGTCTACAATGAGCAGTTCTTC.

The V and J genes are TRBV29-1 and TRBJ1-2, with D perhaps TRBD1 (6 bases). CDR1 is SQVTM, CDR2 ANQGSEA, per germline. With 6 bases removed from V and 4 bases from J, the gap between germline ends came to 12 bases. The CDR3 has 12 residues. CDR3 in DNA: TGCAGCGTCCAGATAGGGGGCTATGGCTACACCTTC. It encodes CSVQIGGYGYTF.

The chain carries TRBV19 and TRBJ2-5; a weak D match, TRBD1 (6 bases). Germline CDR1 LNHDA, CDR2 SQIVND (reference sequence). CDR3 length: 17 amino acids. V lost 10 bases and J lost 5, with 29 bases in between. The CDR3 DNA reads TGTGCCACCTCGCCTAGGGGGAGAGGGCGCCAAGTGGAGACCCAGTACTTC. Translated, it gives CATSPRGRGRQVETQYF. The complete variable domain, with remaining parts taken from reference TRBV19 and TRBJ2-5, reads DGGITQSPKYLFRKEGQNVTLSCEQNLNHDAMYWYRQDPGQGLRLIYYSQIVNDFQKGDIAEGYSVSREKKESFPLTVTSAQKNPTAFYLCATSPRGRGRQVETQYFGPGTRLLVL.

The rearrangement uses TRBV12-5 and TRBJ1-1; D gene unclear. CDR3 size: 16 residues. Trimming stripped 7 bases from V and 1 base from J, with 19 bases between. Germline V gives CDR1 LGHNT, CDR2 FRNRAP. Here the CDR3 reads CASAVSRSLPNTEAFF. In DNA form, the CDR3 reads TGTGCTAGTGCCGTTTCCCGGAGCTTACCGAACACTGAAGCTTTCTTT.

The rearrangement links TRBV5-6 to TRBJ2-2; a weak D match, TRBD1 (6 bases). CDR1 is SGHDT and CDR2 is YYEEEE in the germline V gene. The CDR3 extends over 15 amino acids. Trimming pared 6 bases from V and 7 bases from J, leaving 19 bases between. CDR3 nucleotide sequence: TGTGCCAGCAACTATCTCTTCAGGGGCGGCGGGGAGCTGTTTTTT. It is translated as CASNYLFRGGGELFF.

This clone has only a few counts. The chain recombines TRBV5-1 with TRBJ1-5; TRBD1 matches at 7 bases. Germline trimming cut 4 bases from V and 2 bases from J; bases unmatched to any gene: 12. CDR1 and CDR2 from the germline V gene are SGHRS and YFSETQ. The CDR3 spans 17 residues. CDR3 bases: TGCGCCAGCAGCCCAGATAACAGACAGGGTCGCAATCAGCCCCAGCATTTT. Translating it yields CASSPDNRQGRNQPQHF.

This chain uses TRBV19 with TRBJ1-2; weak D call: TRBD1 (6 bases). Trimming shortened V by 9 bases and J by 4 bases, and 15 bases separated the two germline ends. The CDR3 runs to 13 residues. Germline V gene lookup returns CDR1 LNHDA and CDR2 SQIVND (reference sequence). CDR3 amino acids: CASTTEQGYGYTF. CDR3 nucleotides: TGTGCCAGCACGACGGAACAGGGCTATGGCTACACCTTC.

The genes are TRBV12-2 and TRBJ1-2. TRBV12-2 is a documented pseudogene. This CDR3 has 18 amino acids. The CDR3 reads CASRLPPAGQGANYGYTF. The CDR3 coding sequence is TGTGCAAGTCGCTTACCCCCAGCGGGGCAGGGCGCTAACTATGGCTACACCTTC.

V is TRBV4-1 and J is TRBJ2-3, with 10 bases aligning to TRBD1. The CDR3 sequence is 15 residues long. V dropped 4 bases and J dropped 4; count of bases not matched to a gene: 5. Germline assignment: CDR1 MGHRA and CDR2 YSYEKL. The CDR3 sequence: CASSPGTGVADTQYF. The CDR3 DNA follows: TGCGCCAGCAGCCCCGGGACAGGGGTAGCAGATACGCAGTATTTT.